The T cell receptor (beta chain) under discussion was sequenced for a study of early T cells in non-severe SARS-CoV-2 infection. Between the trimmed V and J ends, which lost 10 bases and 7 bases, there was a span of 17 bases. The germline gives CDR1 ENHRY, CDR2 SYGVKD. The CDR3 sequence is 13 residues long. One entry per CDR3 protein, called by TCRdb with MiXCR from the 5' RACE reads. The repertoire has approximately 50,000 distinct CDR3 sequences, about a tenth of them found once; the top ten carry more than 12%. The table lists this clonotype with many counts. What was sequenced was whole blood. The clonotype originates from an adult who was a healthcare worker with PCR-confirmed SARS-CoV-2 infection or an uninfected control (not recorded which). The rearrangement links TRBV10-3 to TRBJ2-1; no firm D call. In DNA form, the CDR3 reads TGTGCCACCCGTGTTGGGGTCGCGAATGAGCAGTTCTTC. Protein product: CATRVGVANEQFF.